This T cell receptor beta chain is from a study of post-analysis software for immune sequencing data (dated by TCRdb to about 2015). Turning to the overall study: Relapsing-remitting, secondary progressive and progressive-relapsing multiple sclerosis were recorded as disease courses, and subtype annotation was lacking for some patients. The patient repertoires were set against 11 previously published healthy control repertoires from donors whose ages ranged from roughly 6 to 26 years. A subset of samples was prepared in parallel using single-end sample barcoding, then pooled and co-amplified after Illumina adapter ligation.

To demonstrate the VDJtools post-analysis software, TCR beta repertoires were profiled from the peripheral blood of some 12 young patients with multiple sclerosis. The multiple sclerosis patients were children and adolescents between roughly 6 and 16 years of age. Trimming leaves V shorter by 7 bases and J shorter by 0 bases, with the junction holding 5 bases beyond the gene matches. Via the germline V gene, CDR1 is SGHRS and CDR2 YFSETQ. The CDR3 covers 14 residues, taking in both the cysteine and the phenylalanine. The CDR3 DNA has 42 bases and is translated from base 1. As for this clonotype: Its recognized antigen is unknown. Per-base qualities were not stored, and no clone one base away is much larger.

Study-wide findings and limitations: Direct clustering with F measure revealed strong co-clustering of samples prepared in the same batch, which led to a batch-effect correction. About five TRBV segments, including TRBV5-6, TRBV5-1 and TRBV20-1, were significantly more frequent in patients than controls. The control group was slightly older than the multiple sclerosis patient group. Compared with controls, multiple sclerosis patients had significantly lower normalized Chao1 diversity, a finding suggesting substantial peripheral T-cell clonal expansion.

Libraries were built with PCR. The sample was run on an Illumina HiSeq 2500. Unique molecular identifiers were incorporated into TCR beta cDNA libraries to reduce PCR and sequencing biases. Every 1 to 10 million input T cells yielded approximately 500,000 cDNA molecules, meaning each molecule approximated one T cell. The patient libraries were prepared and sequenced with the same protocol used for the earlier healthy control dataset. Samples belonging to the same batch were prepared together, multiplexed and sequenced on a shared HiSeq lane. As for the original processing: Raw barcoded reads were processed with MIGEC, discarding single-read molecular identifier groups before consensus assembly and CDR3 extraction. Clonotype tables were post-analysed with VDJtools, normalizing diversity by down-sampling all datasets to the smallest sample size. In repertoire overlap clustering, CDR3 amino acid sequences, but not nucleotide sequences, were matched to correct batch-related cross-sample contamination. TCRdb itself trimmed the public reads at Q25 with fastp, ran MiXCR and retained productive beta chains. Entries that share a CDR3 protein sequence are merged under the most common genes and DNA. V and J calls and clone size were set by TCRdb, not the authors. Recorded for this sample are hundreds of thousands of distinct CDR3 sequences; 25% to 30% of them occurred a single time. Around 0.56% of the sample is in the top ten clones.

Sequences were obtained from blood. The sequence was obtained from a girl aged 5-17 years with multiple sclerosis. The chain is made from TRBV5-1 and TRBJ1-1; a stretch of 8 junction bases matches TRBD1. Here is the DNA: TGCGCCAGCGGCCGGGACAGGCTGAACACTGAAGCTTTCTTT. Its amino acids are CASGRDRLNTEAFF.